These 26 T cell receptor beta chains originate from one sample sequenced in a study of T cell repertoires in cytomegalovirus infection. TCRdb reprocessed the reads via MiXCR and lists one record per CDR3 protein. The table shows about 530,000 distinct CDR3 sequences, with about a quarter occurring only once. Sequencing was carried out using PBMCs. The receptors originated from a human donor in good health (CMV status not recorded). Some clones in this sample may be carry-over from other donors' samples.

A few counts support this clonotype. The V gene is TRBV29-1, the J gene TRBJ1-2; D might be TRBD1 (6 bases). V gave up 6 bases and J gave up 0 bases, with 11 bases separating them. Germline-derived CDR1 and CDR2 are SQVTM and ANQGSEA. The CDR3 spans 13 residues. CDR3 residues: CSVGQLANYGYTF. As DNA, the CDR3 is TGCAGCGTCGGACAGTTAGCTAACTATGGCTACACCTTC.

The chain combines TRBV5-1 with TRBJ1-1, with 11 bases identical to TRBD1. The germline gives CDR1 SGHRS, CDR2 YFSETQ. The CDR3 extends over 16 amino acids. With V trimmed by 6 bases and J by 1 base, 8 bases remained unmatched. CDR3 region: CASNAGQGGWNTEAFF. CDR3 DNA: TGCGCCAGCAACGCGGGACAGGGGGGATGGAACACTGAAGCTTTCTTT.

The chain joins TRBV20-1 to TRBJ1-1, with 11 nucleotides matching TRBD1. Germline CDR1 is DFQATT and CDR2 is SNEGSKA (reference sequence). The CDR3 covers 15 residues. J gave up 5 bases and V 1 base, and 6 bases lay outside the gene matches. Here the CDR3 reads CSARADRGLRTEAFF. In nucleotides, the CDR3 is TGCAGTGCTAGAGCGGACAGGGGGCTCCGAACTGAAGCTTTCTTT.

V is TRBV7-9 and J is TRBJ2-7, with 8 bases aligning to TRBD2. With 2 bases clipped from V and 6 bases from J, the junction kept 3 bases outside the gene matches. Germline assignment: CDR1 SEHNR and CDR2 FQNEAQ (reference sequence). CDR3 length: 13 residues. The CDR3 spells CASSLWLAGEQYF. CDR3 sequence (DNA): TGTGCCAGCAGCTTATGGCTAGCGGGCGAGCAGTACTTC.

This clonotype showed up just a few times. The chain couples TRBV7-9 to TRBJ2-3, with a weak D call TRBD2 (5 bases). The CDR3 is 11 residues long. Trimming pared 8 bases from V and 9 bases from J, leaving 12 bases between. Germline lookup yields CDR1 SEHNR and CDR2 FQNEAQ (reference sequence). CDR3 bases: TGTGCCAGCGATTCTACGGGGACGCAGTATTTT. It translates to CASDSTGTQYF.

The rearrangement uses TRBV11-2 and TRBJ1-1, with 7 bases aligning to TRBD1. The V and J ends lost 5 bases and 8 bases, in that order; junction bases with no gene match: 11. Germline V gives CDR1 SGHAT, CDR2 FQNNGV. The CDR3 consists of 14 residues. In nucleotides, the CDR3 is TGTGCCAGCAGCCCGTTACAGGGGTTCGGAGAAGCTTTCTTT. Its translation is CASSPLQGFGEAFF.

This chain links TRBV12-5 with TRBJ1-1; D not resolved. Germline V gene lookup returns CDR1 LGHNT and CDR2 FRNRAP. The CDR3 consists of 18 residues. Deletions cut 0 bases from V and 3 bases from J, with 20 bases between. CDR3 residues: CASGLVLPLTGRDTEAFF. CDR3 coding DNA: TGTGCTAGTGGTTTGGTACTTCCCTTGACCGGTAGGGACACTGAAGCTTTCTTT.

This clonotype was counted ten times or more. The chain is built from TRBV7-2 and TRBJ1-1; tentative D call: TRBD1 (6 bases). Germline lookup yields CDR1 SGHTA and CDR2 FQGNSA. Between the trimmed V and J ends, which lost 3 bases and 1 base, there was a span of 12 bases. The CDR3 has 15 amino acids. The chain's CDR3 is CASSFLTTGNTEAFF. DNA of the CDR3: TGTGCCAGCAGCTTCTTAACGACAGGGAACACTGAAGCTTTCTTT.

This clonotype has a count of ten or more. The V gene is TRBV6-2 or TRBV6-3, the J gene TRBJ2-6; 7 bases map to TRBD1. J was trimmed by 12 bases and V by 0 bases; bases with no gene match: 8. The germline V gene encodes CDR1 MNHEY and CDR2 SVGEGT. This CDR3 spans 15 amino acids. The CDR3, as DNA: TGTGCCAGCAGTTACTCGGGACAGCCGTCGAGCGTCCTGACTTTC. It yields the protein CASSYSGQPSSVLTF.

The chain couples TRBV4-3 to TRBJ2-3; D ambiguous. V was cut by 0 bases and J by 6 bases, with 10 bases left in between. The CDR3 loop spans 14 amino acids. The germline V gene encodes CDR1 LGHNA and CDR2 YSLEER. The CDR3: CASSQDQGRDTQYF. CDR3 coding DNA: TGCGCCAGCAGCCAAGATCAAGGGCGGGATACGCAGTATTTT.

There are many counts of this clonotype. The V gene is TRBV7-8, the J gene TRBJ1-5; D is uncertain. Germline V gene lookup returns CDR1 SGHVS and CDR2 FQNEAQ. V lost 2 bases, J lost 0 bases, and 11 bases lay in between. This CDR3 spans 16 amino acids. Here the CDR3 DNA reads TGTGCCAGCAGCTTATTCTCAACCGGTAGCAATCAGCCCCAGCATTTT. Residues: CASSLFSTGSNQPQHF.

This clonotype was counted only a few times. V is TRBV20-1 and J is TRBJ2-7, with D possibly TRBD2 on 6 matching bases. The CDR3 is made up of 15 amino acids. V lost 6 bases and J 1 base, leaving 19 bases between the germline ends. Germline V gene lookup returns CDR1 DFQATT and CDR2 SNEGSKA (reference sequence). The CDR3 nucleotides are TGCAGTGCCGAACTCCGTCCGGGAGCATCCTACGAGCAGTACTTC. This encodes CSAELRPGASYEQYF.

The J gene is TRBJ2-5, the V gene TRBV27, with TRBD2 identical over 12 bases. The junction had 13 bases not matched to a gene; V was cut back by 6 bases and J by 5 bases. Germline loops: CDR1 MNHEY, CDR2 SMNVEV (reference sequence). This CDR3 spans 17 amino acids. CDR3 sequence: CASSHRLAGDFRETQYF. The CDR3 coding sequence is TGTGCCAGCAGCCATCGACTAGCGGGAGACTTTCGGGAGACCCAGTACTTC.

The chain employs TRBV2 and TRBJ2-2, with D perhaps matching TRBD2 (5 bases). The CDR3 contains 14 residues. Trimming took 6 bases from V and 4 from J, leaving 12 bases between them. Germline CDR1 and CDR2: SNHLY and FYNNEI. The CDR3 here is CASRDRTGTGELFF. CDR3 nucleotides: TGTGCCAGCAGGGATAGGACTGGCACCGGGGAGCTGTTTTTT. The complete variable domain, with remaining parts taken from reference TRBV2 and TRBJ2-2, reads EPEVTQTPSHQVTQMGQEVILRCVPISNHLYFYWYRQILGQKVEFLVSFYNNEISEKSEIFDDQFSVERPDGSNFTLKIRSTKLEDSAMYFCASRDRTGTGELFFGEGSRLTVL.

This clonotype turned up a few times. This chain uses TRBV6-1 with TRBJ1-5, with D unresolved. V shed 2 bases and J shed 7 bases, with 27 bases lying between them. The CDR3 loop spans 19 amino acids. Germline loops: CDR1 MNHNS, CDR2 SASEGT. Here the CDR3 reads CASSESGFGRAYEFQPQHF. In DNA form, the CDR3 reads TGTGCCAGCAGTGAATCCGGTTTCGGGCGGGCTTACGAGTTCCAGCCCCAGCATTTT.

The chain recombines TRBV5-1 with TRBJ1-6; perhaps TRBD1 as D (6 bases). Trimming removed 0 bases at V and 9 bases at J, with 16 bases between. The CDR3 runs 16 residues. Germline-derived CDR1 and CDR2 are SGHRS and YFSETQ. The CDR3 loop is CASSLARTAGSSPLHF. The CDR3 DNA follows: TGCGCCAGCAGCTTGGCTAGGACAGCTGGTTCTTCACCCCTCCACTTT.

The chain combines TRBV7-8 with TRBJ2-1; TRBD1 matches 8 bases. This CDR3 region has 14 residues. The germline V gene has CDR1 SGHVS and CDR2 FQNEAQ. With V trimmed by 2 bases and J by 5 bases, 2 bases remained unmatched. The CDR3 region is CASSLRTGNNEQFF. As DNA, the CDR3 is TGTGCCAGCAGCTTAAGGACAGGGAACAATGAGCAGTTCTTC.

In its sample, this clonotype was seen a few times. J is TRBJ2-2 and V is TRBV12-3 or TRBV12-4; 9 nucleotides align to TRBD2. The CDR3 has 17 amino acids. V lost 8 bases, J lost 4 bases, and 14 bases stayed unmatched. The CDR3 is CASGGTSSERSTGELFF. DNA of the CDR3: TGTGCCAGCGGGGGGACTAGCTCGGAGAGAAGCACCGGGGAGCTGTTTTTT.

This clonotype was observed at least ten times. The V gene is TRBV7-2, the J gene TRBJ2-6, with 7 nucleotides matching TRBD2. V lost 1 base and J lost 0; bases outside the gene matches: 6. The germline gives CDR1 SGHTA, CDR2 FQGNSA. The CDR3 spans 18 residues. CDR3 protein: CASSLGSGKFSGANVLTF. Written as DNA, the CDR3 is TGTGCCAGCAGCTTAGGAAGCGGGAAATTCTCTGGGGCCAACGTCCTGACTTTC.

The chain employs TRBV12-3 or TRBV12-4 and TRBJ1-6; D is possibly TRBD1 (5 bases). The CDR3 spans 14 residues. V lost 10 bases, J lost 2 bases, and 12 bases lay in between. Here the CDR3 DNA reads TGTGCCACTACGGAGGGGCCCTATAATTCACCCCTCCACTTT. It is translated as CATTEGPYNSPLHF.

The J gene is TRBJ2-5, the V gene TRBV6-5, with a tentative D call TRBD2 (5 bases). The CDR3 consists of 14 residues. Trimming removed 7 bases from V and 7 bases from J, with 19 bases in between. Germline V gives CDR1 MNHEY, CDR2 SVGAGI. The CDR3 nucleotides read TGTGCCAGCAACGTCCCGGGCCAAGGAGGGACCCAGTACTTC. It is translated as CASNVPGQGGTQYF.

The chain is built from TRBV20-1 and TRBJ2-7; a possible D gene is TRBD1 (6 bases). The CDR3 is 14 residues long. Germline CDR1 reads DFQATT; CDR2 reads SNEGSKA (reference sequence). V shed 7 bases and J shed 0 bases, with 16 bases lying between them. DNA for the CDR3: TGCAGTGGAGCCCGGGACACTAGCTCCTACGAGCAGTACTTC. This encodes CSGARDTSSYEQYF.

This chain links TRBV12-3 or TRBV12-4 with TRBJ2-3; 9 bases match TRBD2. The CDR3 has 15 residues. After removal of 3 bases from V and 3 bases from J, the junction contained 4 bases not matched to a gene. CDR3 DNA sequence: TGTGCCAGCAGTTTTTCGGGACTAGCTACAGATACGCAGTATTTT. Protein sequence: CASSFSGLATDTQYF.

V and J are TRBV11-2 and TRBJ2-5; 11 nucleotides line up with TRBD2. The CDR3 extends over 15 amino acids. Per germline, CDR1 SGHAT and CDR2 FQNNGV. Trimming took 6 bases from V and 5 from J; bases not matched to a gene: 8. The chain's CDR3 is CASRQTSGKVETQYF. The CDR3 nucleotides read TGTGCCAGCAGACAGACTAGCGGGAAAGTCGAGACCCAGTACTTC.

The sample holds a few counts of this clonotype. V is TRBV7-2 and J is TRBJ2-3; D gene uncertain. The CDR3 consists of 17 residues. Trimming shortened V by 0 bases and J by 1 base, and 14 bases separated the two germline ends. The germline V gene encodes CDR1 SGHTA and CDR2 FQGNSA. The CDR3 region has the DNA TGTGCCAGCAGCTTAGCGCTTGTGGGCGGTGGCACAGATACGCAGTATTTT. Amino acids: CASSLALVGGGTDTQYF. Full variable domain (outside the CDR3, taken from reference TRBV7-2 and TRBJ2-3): GAGVSQSPSNKVTEKGKDVELRCDPISGHTALYWYRQSLGQGLEFLIYFQGNSAPDKSGLPSDRFSAERTGGSVSTLTIQRTQQEDSAVYLCASSLALVGGGTDTQYFGPGTRLTVL.

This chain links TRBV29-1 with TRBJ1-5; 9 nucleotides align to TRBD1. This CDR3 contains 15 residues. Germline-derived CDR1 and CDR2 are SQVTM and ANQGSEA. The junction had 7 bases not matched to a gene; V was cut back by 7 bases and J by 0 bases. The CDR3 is CSARQGENSNQPQHF. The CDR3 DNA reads TGCAGCGCTCGACAGGGGGAGAATAGCAATCAGCCCCAGCATTTT.